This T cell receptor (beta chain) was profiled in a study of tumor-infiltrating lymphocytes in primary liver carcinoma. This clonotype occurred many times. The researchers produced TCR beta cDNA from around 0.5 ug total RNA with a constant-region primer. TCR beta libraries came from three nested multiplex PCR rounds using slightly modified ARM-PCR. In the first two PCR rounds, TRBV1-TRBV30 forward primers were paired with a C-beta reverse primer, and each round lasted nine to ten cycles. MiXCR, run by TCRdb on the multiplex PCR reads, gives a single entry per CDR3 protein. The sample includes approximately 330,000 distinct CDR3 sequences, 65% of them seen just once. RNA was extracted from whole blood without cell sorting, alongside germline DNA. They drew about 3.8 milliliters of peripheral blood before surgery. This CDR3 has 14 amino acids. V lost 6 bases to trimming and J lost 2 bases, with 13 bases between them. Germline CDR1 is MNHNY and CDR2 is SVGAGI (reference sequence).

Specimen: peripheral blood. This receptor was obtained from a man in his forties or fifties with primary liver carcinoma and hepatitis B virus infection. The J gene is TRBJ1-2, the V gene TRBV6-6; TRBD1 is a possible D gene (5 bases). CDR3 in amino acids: CASRPGAQNYGYTF. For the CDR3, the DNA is TGTGCCAGCAGACCCGGGGCGCAAAACTATGGCTACACCTTC.